The text below deals with one TCR beta chain. This record comes from a study of blood T cell repertoires in COVID-19. On the study more broadly: In each case, the material was cDNA or gDNA derived from T cells, B-cell-depleted T cells, or PBMCs.

The CDR3 loop spans 17 amino acids. The germline V gene has CDR1 LGHNA and CDR2 YNFKEQ. V was clipped by 1 base and J by 3 bases; unmatched bases: 5. The protocol was immunoSEQ multiplex PCR, while the TCRdb copy is restricted to in-frame clones and leaves out a portion. Found here are approximately 200,000 clones, roughly 89% of them singletons; the top ten hold approximately 2.1%. Participants were aged about 18 to 89 years from more than 20 US areas. Participants had their cohort set by participant-reported clinical history. The specimen sequenced was PBMCs or T cells enriched from blood (not recorded which). The chain is built from TRBV4-2 and TRBJ2-2, with 10 bases matching TRBD2. The sequence was obtained from a woman in her thirties or forties with acute COVID-19. The CDR3 here is CASSQGLAGADTGELFF. CDR3 bases: TGTGCCAGCAGCCAAGGGCTAGCGGGGGCGGACACCGGGGAGCTGTTTTTT.